This T cell receptor (beta chain) was documented in a study of T cells in tuberculosis. Study-wide background: IGRA-negative adolescents, IGRA-positive adolescents with latent tuberculosis and adults with active tuberculosis formed this South African cohort. Study-wide points: Shorter CDR3-alpha in active tuberculosis partly drove smaller distances. Classification accuracy was about 90% (AUROC over 0.85) with the GMM-specific repertoire.

The time point denotes: new active TB diagnosis, blood taken before or within 7 days of starting treatment. This CDR3 has 13 amino acids. CDR1 is SQVTM, CDR2 ANQGSEA, per germline. Trimming removed 5 bases from V and 1 base from J, with 12 bases in between. About this clone: The target antigen is unknown.

Here immunoSEQ multiplex PCR was the method, and the copy in TCRdb shows in-frame clones only, minus some. Here the sample spans roughly 34,000 clones, around nine tenths being singletons. Sequences were derived from PBMCs, sampled at tuberculosis diagnosis. This rearrangement joins TRBV29-1 to TRBJ2-7, with D perhaps TRBD2 (6 bases). This TCR came from an adult with tuberculosis. This chain's CDR3 is CSVSVGGSYEQYF. CDR3 in DNA: TGCAGCGTTTCAGTGGGGGGTTCCTACGAGCAGTACTTC.